One and the same sample provided the 29 T cell receptor beta chains below, sequenced in a study of cytomegalovirus exposure and HLA in healthy donors. Researchers ran the PCR with 60 Vbeta and 13 Jbeta primers. TCRdb's table, derived via immunoSEQ multiplex PCR, lists solely in-frame clones and lacks some. The sample lists over 150,000 clones, around two thirds seen once, with 1.1% to 1.5% in the top ten. The specimen was PBMCs. Receptors originate from a man aged 45-60 years in good health and CMV-seronegative.

This clone came up a few times. The rearrangement links TRBV4-2 to TRBJ1-1; 9 nucleotides line up with TRBD1. J gave up 4 bases and V 2 bases, and 2 bases lay outside the gene matches. Germline CDR1 LGHNA, CDR2 YNFKEQ. The CDR3 contains 14 residues. CDR3: CASSQTGGGTEAFF. The CDR3 DNA reads as TGTGCCAGCAGCCAAACAGGGGGCGGCACTGAAGCTTTCTTT.

This chain uses TRBV5-1 with TRBJ1-1; TRBD1 is a possible D gene (5 bases). This CDR3 has 16 residues. The ends were cut back, 2 bases at V and 1 base at J, with 15 bases in the middle. The germline V gene has CDR1 SGHRS and CDR2 YFSETQ. CDR3 DNA: TGCGCCAGCAGCTTCAACCTTGGGGGAGGGAACACTGAAGCTTTCTTT. It is translated as CASSFNLGGGNTEAFF.

V is TRBV2 and J is TRBJ1-6, with 8 bases identical to TRBD1. V was pared by 7 bases and J by 7 bases, with 6 bases of the junction left unmatched. CDR3 length equals 14 residues. Germline values: CDR1 SNHLY, CDR2 FYNNEI. Here the CDR3 DNA reads TGTGCCAGCAACCCGGACAGGGCGAATTCACCCCTCCACTTT. Protein sequence: CASNPDRANSPLHF.

V is TRBV6-1 and J is TRBJ1-2; weak D call: TRBD1 (6 bases). Trimming removed 3 bases from V and 6 bases from J, with 14 bases in between. This CDR3 is built from 14 residues. From germline, CDR1 is MNHNS and CDR2 SASEGT. The CDR3 region is CASSDMWDTHGYTF. CDR3 nucleotides: TGTGCCAGCAGTGATATGTGGGACACCCATGGCTACACCTTC.

The V call is TRBV10-3, the J call TRBJ1-5, with D maybe TRBD1 (5 bases). The V gene's germline CDR1 is ENHRY and CDR2 SYGVKD. With 3 bases removed from V and 3 bases from J, the gap between germline ends came to 12 bases. The CDR3 is 15 amino acids. The CDR3 DNA sequence: TGTGCCATCAGTGACGACAGTAAGCCCAATCAGCCCCAGCATTTT. It is translated as CAISDDSKPNQPQHF.

The chain is built from TRBV7-2 and TRBJ2-5; 10 bases align to TRBD2. CDR1 is SGHTA, CDR2 FQGNSA, per germline. This CDR3 has 15 amino acids. The ends lost 2 bases at V and 4 bases at J; junction bases unmatched: 4. The CDR3 region has the DNA TGTGCCAGCAGCTTACAGCGGGGGGGCCGAGAGACCCAGTACTTC. It translates to CASSLQRGGRETQYF.

Written as DNA, the CDR3 is TGCGCCAGCAGCTTGGCGGCCGGGAGCAATCAGCCCCAGCATTTT. Translating it yields CASSLAAGSNQPQHF. The chain uses TRBV5-1 and TRBJ1-5; D is undetermined. Trimming removed 0 bases from V and 1 base from J, with 8 bases in between. Germline V gene sequence: CDR1 SGHRS, CDR2 YFSETQ. The CDR3 length is 15 residues.

V is TRBV2 and J is TRBJ2-7; 8 positions match TRBD1. This CDR3 spans 14 amino acids. Germline V gene data show CDR1 as SNHLY and CDR2 as FYNNEI. The J segment lost 6 bases and the V segment lost 4 bases, leaving 8 bases of the junction unmatched. The CDR3 nucleotides are TGTGCCAGCAGTGGACAGGGTGGGACAGGCGAGCAGTACTTC. Translated, it gives CASSGQGGTGEQYF. The full variable domain, in which reference TRBV2 and TRBJ2-7 provide the parts outside the CDR3, is EPEVTQTPSHQVTQMGQEVILRCVPISNHLYFYWYRQILGQKVEFLVSFYNNEISEKSEIFDDQFSVERPDGSNFTLKIRSTKLEDSAMYFCASSGQGGTGEQYFGPGTRLTVT.

This rearrangement joins TRBV7-3 to TRBJ1-1, with 8 bases lining up with TRBD1. Germline CDR1 is SGHTA and CDR2 is FQGTGA. This CDR3 is 14 amino acids long. Trimming took 5 bases from V and 0 from J; bases not matched to a gene: 2. CDR3 nucleotides: TGTGCCAGCAGCCCGGACAGGGTGAACACTGAAGCTTTCTTT. This sequence encodes CASSPDRVNTEAFF.

The gene calls are TRBV18 and TRBJ2-7, with D perhaps TRBD2 (6 bases). Trimming shortened V by 0 bases and J by 2 bases, and 14 bases separated the two germline ends. The CDR3 runs to 16 residues. The germline V gene encodes CDR1 KGHSH and CDR2 LQKENI. The CDR3 nucleotides are TGTGCCAGCTCACCACCGGAGGGCGGGGCGCCCTACGAGCAGTACTTC. Its protein is CASSPPEGGAPYEQYF. Using reference TRBV18 and TRBJ2-7 for the parts outside the CDR3, the full variable domain is NAGVMQNPRHLVRRRGQEARLRCSPMKGHSHVYWYRQLPEEGLKFMVYLQKENIIDESGMPKERFSAEFPKEGPSILRIQQVVRGDSAAYFCASSPPEGGAPYEQYFGPGTRLTVT.

This clone appeared once. The chain carries TRBV7-2 and TRBJ2-5, with a weak D call TRBD1 (7 bases). Trimming shortened V by 2 bases and J by 4 bases, and 14 bases separated the two germline ends. This CDR3 has 15 residues. CDR1 is SGHTA and CDR2 is FQGNSA in the germline V gene. The CDR3 reads CASSLQGGIGETQYF. The CDR3 region has the DNA TGTGCCAGCAGCTTACAGGGGGGTATAGGAGAGACCCAGTACTTC.

The chain joins TRBV29-1 to TRBJ2-2; 10 positions agree with TRBD1. V gave up 4 bases and J gave up 5 bases; unmatched junction bases: 4. This CDR3 region has 14 residues. Germline assignment: CDR1 SQVTM and CDR2 ANQGSEA. The CDR3 reads CSVGDRGGTGELFF. The CDR3 DNA sequence: TGCAGCGTTGGGGACAGGGGAGGGACCGGGGAGCTGTTTTTT.

Comments on this clone: The junction and the germline gene differ at one end; a read error may be behind it. The rearrangement joins TRBV5-4 to TRBJ1-1; D is undetermined. CDR1 SGHNT and CDR2 YYREEE come from the germline V gene (reference sequence). This CDR3 spans 14 amino acids. As DNA, the CDR3 is TGTGCCAGCAGCCGTCGAGGGAGGAACCCTGAAGCTTTCTTT. Its translation: CASSRRGRNPEAFF.

The chain uses TRBV2 and TRBJ1-5; no clear D gene. This CDR3 is 13 amino acids long. Germline V gene data show CDR1 as SNHLY and CDR2 as FYNNEI. V was shortened by 11 bases and J by 3 bases, with 14 bases between the two germline ends. The CDR3 loop is CAVRVEFNQPQHF. CDR3 coding DNA: TGTGCCGTCCGGGTGGAATTCAATCAGCCCCAGCATTTT.

This clone was counted between two and nine times. The J gene is TRBJ2-3, the V gene TRBV30, with 7 positions matching TRBD2. The trim removed 0 bases at V and 0 bases at J, leaving 9 bases unmatched. From germline, CDR1 is GTSNPN and CDR2 SVGIG (reference sequence). CDR3 length: 17 residues. CDR3 in DNA: TGTGCCTGGAGTGTAAGCCCACACGGGGGGAGCACAGATACGCAGTATTTT. Translating gives CAWSVSPHGGSTDTQYF.

The rearrangement links TRBV15 to TRBJ1-6; perhaps TRBD1 as D (5 bases). The CDR3 runs to 14 residues. The V end lost 3 bases, the J end lost 3 bases, and 6 bases lay between the germline ends. From germline, CDR1 is LNHNV and CDR2 YYDKDF (reference sequence). As DNA, the CDR3 is TGTGCCACCAGCAGGGACAACTATAATTCACCCCTCCACTTT. It encodes CATSRDNYNSPLHF.

There are a few counts of this clone. V and J are TRBV10-1 and TRBJ1-2; D ambiguous. The CDR3 spans 14 residues. Trimming removed 6 bases from V and 8 bases from J, with 19 bases in between. Germline CDR1 reads WNHNN; CDR2 reads SYGVQD (reference sequence). CDR3 DNA: TGCGCCAGCAGCGCGACGGGGATGAAGGAGGGCTACACCTTC. Its translation: CASSATGMKEGYTF.

This clone was counted once. The J gene is TRBJ1-1, the V gene TRBV10-3; D is ambiguous. Germline V gene data show CDR1 as ENHRY and CDR2 as SYGVKD. V lost 0 bases to trimming and J lost 0 bases, with 2 bases between them. The CDR3 consists of 13 residues. CDR3 sequence (DNA): TGTGCCATCAGTGAGTCCATGAACACTGAAGCTTTCTTT. Protein sequence: CAISESMNTEAFF.

This chain links TRBV18 with TRBJ2-1; 9 bases align to TRBD2. The V gene end was trimmed by 2 bases and the J gene end by 1 base; junction bases not matched to a gene: 6. Germline assignment: CDR1 KGHSH and CDR2 LQKENI. The CDR3 is 17 amino acids. The CDR3 DNA reads as TGTGCCAGCTCACCAGGGGCTAGCGGGGTTTCCTACAATGAGCAGTTCTTC. It translates to CASSPGASGVSYNEQFF.

V gene TRBV11-1 combines with J gene TRBJ2-3; 8 nucleotides agree with TRBD1. V was clipped by 1 base and J by 2 bases; unmatched bases: 2. Germline V gene data show CDR1 as SGHAT and CDR2 as FQDESV (reference sequence). CDR3 size: 15 residues. CDR3 sequence (DNA): TGTGCCAGCAGCTTAGGGACAGGGCCCACAGATACGCAGTATTTT. Translation gives CASSLGTGPTDTQYF. Full variable domain (remainder filled in from reference TRBV11-1 and TRBJ2-3): EAEVAQSPRYKITEKSQAVAFWCDPISGHATLYWYRQILGQGPELLVQFQDESVVDDSQLPKDRFSAERLKGVDSTLKIQPAELGDSAMYLCASSLGTGPTDTQYFGPGTRLTVL.

This clone was detected only a few times. The CDR3 nucleotides are TGTGCCAGCTTCAACAGGGGGCTTGAGTATGGCTACACCTTC. This gives the protein CASFNRGLEYGYTF. The rearrangement uses TRBV28 and TRBJ1-2, with 9 bases matching TRBD1. The CDR3 loop spans 14 amino acids. Trimming took 8 bases from V and 5 from J; bases not matched to a gene: 9. Germline loops: CDR1 MDHEN, CDR2 SYDVKM.

The rearrangement joins TRBV28 to TRBJ1-4; D might be TRBD1 (5 bases). In germline, CDR1 is MDHEN, CDR2 SYDVKM. The CDR3 has 17 amino acids. Trimming left V 8 bases short and J 1 base short, with 20 bases between. CDR3 sequence: CASHPSSGQVTNEKLFF. The CDR3, as DNA: TGTGCCAGCCACCCATCGTCCGGACAAGTAACTAATGAAAAACTGTTTTTT. Full variable domain (rest looked up from reference TRBV28 and TRBJ1-4): DVKVTQSSRYLVKRTGEKVFLECVQDMDHENMFWYRQDPGLGLRLIYFSYDVKMKEKGDIPEGYSVSREKKERFSLILESASTNQTSMYLCASHPSSGQVTNEKLFFGSGTQLSVL.

In its sample, this clone was seen a few times. The gene calls are TRBV10-1 and TRBJ1-6; 9 nucleotides align to TRBD1. The length of the CDR3 is 16 residues. The V gene's germline CDR1 is WNHNN and CDR2 SYGVQD (reference sequence). The ends lost 2 bases at V and 10 bases at J; junction bases unmatched: 9. For the CDR3, the DNA is TGCGCCAGCAGTGAGGTAATGGGACAGGGTAGATCACCCCTCCACTTT. Encoded protein: CASSEVMGQGRSPLHF.

This clone occurred a few times. This chain links TRBV28 with TRBJ2-2; 9 positions match TRBD1. The V segment lost 3 bases and the J segment 7 bases; nucleotides outside the gene matches: 6. The length of the CDR3 is 15 residues. Per the germline V gene, CDR1 is MDHEN and CDR2 is SYDVKM. The CDR3 region is CASSLGDRARGELFF. CDR3 nucleotides: TGTGCCAGCAGTTTGGGGGACAGGGCTCGCGGGGAGCTGTTTTTT.

This clone showed up just a few times. The rearrangement joins TRBV5-4 to TRBJ1-2; TRBD1 matches at 10 bases. Germline CDR1 and CDR2: SGHNT and YYREEE (reference sequence). The ends lost 4 bases at V and 4 bases at J; junction bases unmatched: 7. The CDR3 is made up of 15 amino acids. CDR3 DNA: TGTGCCAGCAGCCGCAGCGGGACAGGGGTCTATGGCTACACCTTC. Translating gives CASSRSGTGVYGYTF.

This clone was seen a few times. The rearrangement uses TRBV11-2 and TRBJ1-1; D is possibly TRBD1 (6 bases). The V gene lost 1 base and the J gene lost 5 bases, with 11 bases spanning the gap. The germline V gene has CDR1 SGHAT and CDR2 FQNNGV. This CDR3 is built from 14 residues. CDR3 region: CASSLVSTGTEAFF. CDR3 DNA sequence: TGTGCCAGCAGCTTAGTATCGACAGGTACTGAAGCTTTCTTT.

The chain has TRBV6-6 and TRBJ1-3, with 7 bases identical to TRBD1. There are 15 residues in the CDR3. V was pared by 4 bases and J by 0 bases, with 3 bases of the junction left unmatched. Germline V gives CDR1 MNHNY, CDR2 SVGAGI (reference sequence). CDR3 nucleotides: TGTGCCAGCAGTTTCGACAGGGTCTCTGGAAACACCATATATTTT. Translated, it gives CASSFDRVSGNTIYF.

The gene calls are TRBV4-3 and TRBJ2-2; D is undetermined. This CDR3 has 17 amino acids. V shed 0 bases and J shed 0 bases, with 11 bases lying between them. Germline V gene lookup returns CDR1 LGHNA and CDR2 YSLEER. The CDR3 bases are TGCGCCAGCAGCCAAGATCCGAGCGAAGCGAACACCGGGGAGCTGTTTTTT. Its translation is CASSQDPSEANTGELFF.

This chain joins TRBV6-5 and TRBJ2-7; TRBD1 might be the D (6 bases). The CDR3 extends over 15 amino acids. Germline V gives CDR1 MNHEY, CDR2 SVGAGI. The ends were cut back, 2 bases at V and 3 bases at J, with 14 bases in the middle. As DNA, the CDR3 is TGTGCCAGCAGTTACAGTCCCGGACAGAACTACGAGCAGTACTTC. Its protein product is CASSYSPGQNYEQYF.